The 2 T cell receptor beta chains below all came from one sample that was sequenced in a study of blood T cell repertoires in COVID-19. Clones were read by immunoSEQ multiplex PCR, and TCRdb kept only the in-frame ones, dropping some. The table lists about 250,000 clones, roughly 90% of them singletons. The material sequenced was peripheral blood. These receptors all stem from a woman aged 25-40 years with active or convalescent COVID-19.

This sequence joins TRBV4-3 and TRBJ1-2; 8 positions match TRBD1. Per germline, CDR1 LGHNA and CDR2 YSLEER. Unmatched junction bases numbered 7, after V lost 2 bases and J lost 8 bases. The CDR3 length is 14 residues. The CDR3 region is CASSQPGGVMGYTF. CDR3 in DNA: TGCGCCAGCAGCCAACCAGGGGGCGTCATGGGCTACACCTTC.

This clone has a single count. This chain links TRBV7-6 with TRBJ1-1; 7 nucleotides line up with TRBD1. In germline, CDR1 is SGHVS, CDR2 FNYEAQ. Losses at the gene ends were 2 bases for V and 0 bases for J; bases not matched to a gene: 3. CDR3 size: 15 residues. CDR3 protein: CASSLPTGLNTEAFF. CDR3 bases: TGTGCCAGCAGCTTACCGACAGGGTTGAACACTGAAGCTTTCTTT.